This TCR beta chain was recovered during a study of radiotherapy plus CTLA-4 blockade in lung cancer. Study in general: Objective responses were seen in around 19% of patients, disease control in approximately 30%.

Germline CDR1 is SNHLY and CDR2 is FYNNEI. The CDR3 consists of 15 residues. V was cut by 8 bases and J by 5 bases, with 18 bases left in between. Focal radiation with ipilimumab CTLA-4 blockade was given to patients with chemo-refractory metastatic non-small-cell lung cancer. Clones were read by immunoSEQ multiplex PCR, and TCRdb kept only the in-frame ones, dropping some. The repertoire holds some 110,000 clones, with approximately 90% as singletons. On this clone: Its specificity is unknown.

Overall study results and limits: Among reported predictors of response, early blood T cell clone dynamics with interferon-beta performed best. TCR clones originating in tumors grew in number in blood after radiotherapy plus ipilimumab.

This TCR derives from a human donor with non-small cell lung cancer that progressed on radiotherapy plus ipilimumab. This sequence joins TRBV2 and TRBJ1-4, with unresolved D. Sequencing used peripheral blood, obtained from a patient treated with radiotherapy plus ipilimumab. The CDR3 region is CASGREGGSNEKLFF. Written as DNA, the CDR3 is TGTGCCAGCGGAAGGGAAGGAGGTTCGAATGAAAAACTGTTTTTT.